The present T cell receptor beta chain was sequenced within a study of T cells after yellow fever vaccination. Study at large: SMART-Seq v4 Ultra Low Input handled preparation of low-cell-number fractions.

Generation of TCR cDNA used 5'RACE template switching (which added a universal primer site and UMIs). Via MiXCR, TCRdb re-called the 5' RACE reads, giving one row per CDR3 protein. The sample lists more than 300,000 distinct CDR3 sequences, around 4.4% occurring once. Study-wide results and caveats: Booster samples showed a return of most primary-vaccination clones (under 97% CD4, 80% to 90% CD8). When the response was secondary, it was weaker but reached its peak faster, day 5 versus 15.

This CDR3 has 14 amino acids. Germline V gene sequence: CDR1 SGHVS, CDR2 FNYEAQ. V dropped 5 bases and J dropped 2 bases, with 13 bases sitting between them. This clonotype has at least ten counts. Its antigen is as yet unknown. The TCR sequence derives from a man younger than 35 who received the YFV17D yellow fever vaccine. The chain carries TRBV7-6 and TRBJ2-7; D is perhaps TRBD2 (5 bases). The source material was PBMCs, sampled 15 days after the yellow fever booster vaccination. The CDR3 DNA follows: TGTGCCAGCAGCGGATCGGGGTCACCCTACGAGCAGTACTTC. It codes for CASSGSGSPYEQYF.